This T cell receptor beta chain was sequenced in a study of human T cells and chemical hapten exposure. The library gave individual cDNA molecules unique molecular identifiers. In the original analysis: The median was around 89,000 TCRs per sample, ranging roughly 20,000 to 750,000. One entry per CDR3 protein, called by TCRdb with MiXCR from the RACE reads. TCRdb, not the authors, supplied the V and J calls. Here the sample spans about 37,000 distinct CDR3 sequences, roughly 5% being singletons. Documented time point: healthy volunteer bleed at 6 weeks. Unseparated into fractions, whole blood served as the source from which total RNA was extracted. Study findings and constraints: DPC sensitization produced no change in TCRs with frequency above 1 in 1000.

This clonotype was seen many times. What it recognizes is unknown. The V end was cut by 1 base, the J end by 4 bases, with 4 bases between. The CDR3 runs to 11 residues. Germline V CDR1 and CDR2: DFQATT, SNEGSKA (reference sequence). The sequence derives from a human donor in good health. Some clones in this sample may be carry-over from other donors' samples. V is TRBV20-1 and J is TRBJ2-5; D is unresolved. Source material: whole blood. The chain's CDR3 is CSARVGETQYF. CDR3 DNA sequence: TGCAGTGCTAGAGTAGGAGAGACCCAGTACTTC.